Presented here are 5 T cell receptor beta chains from one specimen sequenced in a study of T cell changes during pregnancy in multiple sclerosis. Using immunoSEQ multiplex PCR, the repertoire was profiled, and TCRdb retains in-frame clones only, with some absent. The repertoire has around 100,000 clones, 80% to 95% of them found once; the top ten carry about 3%. The material was peripheral blood, obtained after pregnancy. Receptors were obtained from a female donor with multiple sclerosis, enrolled in a pregnancy study.

The chain carries TRBV29-1 and TRBJ1-3; D ambiguous. This CDR3 has 14 residues. The V gene lost 4 bases and the J gene lost 0 bases, with 10 bases spanning the gap. Germline V gene data show CDR1 as SQVTM and CDR2 as ANQGSEA. CDR3 sequence reads: CSVVPERSGNTIYF. The CDR3 DNA sequence: TGCAGCGTTGTGCCTGAGCGCTCTGGAAACACCATATATTTT.

CDR3 protein: CAISEPVSSGNTIYF. The CDR3, as DNA: TGTGCCATCAGTGAACCCGTTAGCTCTGGAAACACCATATATTTT. The chain employs TRBV10-3 and TRBJ1-3; the D is unclear. CDR1 is ENHRY, CDR2 SYGVKD, per germline. Deletions cut 3 bases from V and 0 bases from J, with 9 bases between. This CDR3 has 15 amino acids.

The gene calls are TRBV19 and TRBJ2-3, with 7 bases lining up with TRBD2. J gave up 3 bases and V 8 bases, and 5 bases lay outside the gene matches. Germline V lookup: CDR1 LNHDA, CDR2 SQIVND (reference sequence). This CDR3 contains 13 residues. The CDR3 DNA reads TGTGCCAGTTGCCGCGGGGGTACAGATACGCAGTATTTT. Translating it yields CASCRGGTDTQYF.

This rearrangement joins TRBV4-2 to TRBJ2-1; 13 bases match TRBD2. Unmatched junction bases numbered 12, after V lost 10 bases and J lost 6 bases. The CDR3 length is 16 residues. CDR1 is LGHNA, CDR2 YNFKEQ, per germline. CDR3 sequence reads: CATGRLAGGPGNEQFF. The CDR3 nucleotides are TGTGCCACCGGGAGACTAGCGGGGGGCCCTGGCAATGAGCAGTTCTTC.

The chain combines TRBV6-1 with TRBJ2-5; the D gene is possibly TRBD1 (5 bases). This CDR3 is built from 14 residues. The V gene lost 1 base and the J gene lost 5 bases, with 11 bases spanning the gap. The germline gives CDR1 MNHNS, CDR2 SASEGT. CDR3: CASSEEVAGETQYF. The CDR3 DNA is TGTGCCAGCAGTGAAGAGGTAGCAGGGGAGACCCAGTACTTC.